Following are 23 T cell receptor beta chains from one sample sequenced in a study of cytomegalovirus exposure and HLA in healthy donors. The study ran its PCR with 60 Vbeta and 13 Jbeta primers. Measured with immunoSEQ multiplex PCR; TCRdb has only the in-frame clones, and not every one. The repertoire has almost 200,000 clones, less than 80% of them found once; the top ten carry 4.4%. The sequencing input was PBMCs. These receptors came from a woman aged 25 to 39 in good health and CMV-seropositive.

The CDR3 nucleotides read TGTGCCAGCAGCTTGCACAGATCCAGCTATGGCTACACCTTC. This translates into CASSLHRSSYGYTF. The chain employs TRBV11-2 and TRBJ1-2; the D is unclear. From germline, CDR1 is SGHAT and CDR2 FQNNGV. The CDR3 length is 14 residues. Trimming left V 3 bases short and J 4 bases short, with 12 bases between.

To note about this clone: Other nucleotide sequences in the sample specify the same CDR3. The CDR3 sequence: CAISEGEGYTF. CDR3 in DNA: TGTGCCATCAGTGAGGGGGAGGGGTACACCTTC. The V gene is TRBV10-3, the J gene TRBJ1-2; D is possibly TRBD1 (5 bases). There are 11 residues in the CDR3. Between the trimmed V and J ends, which lost 2 bases and 11 bases, there was a span of 9 bases. CDR1 and CDR2 from the germline V gene are ENHRY and SYGVKD.

The rearrangement uses TRBV6-1 and TRBJ2-6; 7 nucleotides match TRBD2. V trimming: 8 bases; J trimming: 0 bases; junction bases outside the gene matches: 4. The CDR3 contains 15 residues. Germline CDR1 and CDR2: MNHNS and SASEGT. The CDR3 region is CASRGGDSGANVLTF. DNA of the CDR3: TGTGCCAGCCGGGGAGGGGACTCTGGGGCCAACGTCCTGACTTTC.

The gene calls are TRBV5-1 and TRBJ2-7, with 10 bases aligning to TRBD2. V shed 0 bases, J shed 2 bases, and the junction held 5 bases outside the gene matches. Germline assignment: CDR1 SGHRS and CDR2 YFSETQ. The length of the CDR3 is 16 residues. The chain's CDR3 is CASSLGLAGDTYEQYF. CDR3 DNA: TGCGCCAGCAGCTTGGGACTAGCGGGTGACACCTACGAGCAGTACTTC.

The V and J genes are TRBV5-4 and TRBJ1-2; 11 nucleotides match TRBD1. The germline CDR1 and CDR2 sequences are SGHNT and YYREEE (reference sequence). Trimming cost V 5 bases and J 14 bases; bases outside gene matches: 17. This CDR3 is built from 15 residues. This chain's CDR3 is CASRTGTGGDDRGTF. DNA of the CDR3: TGTGCCAGCAGAACCGGGACAGGGGGTGATGACCGGGGGACCTTC.

The V and J genes are TRBV9 and TRBJ2-3; tentatively, D is TRBD1 (5 bases). The germline V and J ends were trimmed by 4 bases and 4 bases, with 13 bases remaining between them. From germline, CDR1 is SGDLS and CDR2 YYNGEE. This CDR3 is 14 amino acids long. The CDR3 nucleotides read TGTGCCAGCAGCCCTTTTAAGGGGCCAGATACGCAGTATTTT. This gives the protein CASSPFKGPDTQYF. Together with reference TRBV9 and TRBJ2-3, the CDR3 gives the full variable domain: DSGVTQTPKHLITATGQRVTLRCSPRSGDLSVYWYQQSLDQGLQFLIQYYNGEERAKGNILERFSAQQFPDLHSELNLSSLELGDSALYFCASSPFKGPDTQYFGPGTRLTVL.

This sequence joins TRBV19 and TRBJ2-7; 10 nucleotides line up with TRBD1. Per the germline V gene, CDR1 is LNHDA and CDR2 is SQIVND (reference sequence). This CDR3 is built from 19 residues. With 5 bases clipped from V and 0 bases from J, the junction kept 16 bases outside the gene matches. The CDR3 DNA is TGTGCCAGTAGTTTGTCGGGACAGGGGCCCGAGTCCCCCTCCTACGAGCAGTACTTC. It translates to CASSLSGQGPESPSYEQYF.

The rearrangement links TRBV5-1 to TRBJ1-1; no reliable D call. Trimming removed 0 bases from V and 2 bases from J, with 8 bases in between. Germline V gene data show CDR1 as SGHRS and CDR2 as YFSETQ. The CDR3 spans 14 residues. Here the CDR3 reads CASSLDRPNTEAFF. The CDR3 nucleotides read TGCGCCAGCAGCTTGGACAGACCAAACACTGAAGCTTTCTTT.

This clone was counted only a few times. The chain recombines TRBV6-5 with TRBJ2-7; perhaps TRBD2 as D (5 bases). The CDR3 has 13 residues. With 2 bases removed from V and 3 bases from J, the gap between germline ends came to 8 bases. Germline CDR1 MNHEY, CDR2 SVGAGI. This chain's CDR3 is CASSYPGNYEQYF. The CDR3 DNA follows: TGTGCCAGCAGTTACCCGGGGAACTACGAGCAGTACTTC.

This clone has a single count. The CDR3: CASSRGTDSYNEQFF. DNA of the CDR3: TGCGCCAGCAGCCGAGGGACAGACTCCTACAATGAGCAGTTCTTC. The chain employs TRBV4-1 and TRBJ2-1; the match to TRBD1 covers 7 bases. The germline V gene has CDR1 MGHRA and CDR2 YSYEKL. This CDR3 has 15 amino acids. V dropped 4 bases and J dropped 0; count of bases not matched to a gene: 3.

The genes are TRBV11-3 and TRBJ2-1, with 8 bases aligning to TRBD2. The CDR3 sequence is 13 residues long. Per germline, CDR1 SGHNT and CDR2 YENEEA. With 6 bases clipped from V and 5 bases from J, the junction kept 3 bases outside the gene matches. The CDR3 here is CASRYSGNNEQFF. Written as DNA, the CDR3 is TGTGCCAGCAGATATAGCGGGAACAATGAGCAGTTCTTC.

The chain has TRBV10-1 and TRBJ2-7, with 10 bases identical to TRBD1. The CDR3 extends over 17 amino acids. V was clipped by 3 bases and J by 5 bases; unmatched bases: 13. The germline CDR1 and CDR2 sequences are WNHNN and SYGVQD (reference sequence). The CDR3 loop is CASSDVDSGQGIHEQYF. In DNA, the CDR3 is TGCGCCAGCAGTGATGTTGACTCGGGACAGGGGATCCACGAGCAGTACTTC.

The chain links TRBV7-2 to TRBJ2-7, with TRBD2 matching 7 bases. Germline V gene data show CDR1 as SGHTA and CDR2 as FQGNSA. The CDR3 is 11 amino acids. Losses at the gene ends were 8 bases for V and 7 bases for J; bases not matched to a gene: 5. The CDR3 spells CASQNGGEQYF. The CDR3 DNA follows: TGTGCCAGCCAAAACGGGGGGGAGCAGTACTTC.

The V call is TRBV4-1, the J call TRBJ1-1; 11 positions match TRBD1. This CDR3 contains 17 residues. The V gene end was trimmed by 3 bases and the J gene end by 5 bases; junction bases not matched to a gene: 11. The germline CDR1 and CDR2 sequences are MGHRA and YSYEKL. In nucleotides, the CDR3 is TGCGCCAGCAGCCAGCGGACAGGGGGCGTCTCGAGTACTGAAGCTTTCTTT. It specifies CASSQRTGGVSSTEAFF.

V usage is TRBV19 and J usage is TRBJ1-2, with 10 bases matching TRBD1. Germline CDR1 reads LNHDA; CDR2 reads SQIVND (reference sequence). V shed 5 bases and J 4 bases; nucleotides not matched to a gene: 1. CDR3 length: 13 amino acids. As DNA, the CDR3 is TGTGCCAGTAGTGACAGGGGGCTCTATGGCTACACCTTC. Translating it yields CASSDRGLYGYTF.

The rearrangement joins TRBV4-2 to TRBJ2-3; D possibly corresponds to TRBD2 (5 bases). The CDR3 has 18 amino acids. With 4 bases removed from V and 2 bases from J, the gap between germline ends came to 22 bases. The V gene's germline CDR1 is LGHNA and CDR2 YNFKEQ. CDR3 protein: CASSPHRSSANLTDTQYF. Written as DNA, the CDR3 is TGTGCCAGCAGCCCCCATCGGAGTAGCGCCAACCTCACAGATACGCAGTATTTT.

The chain carries TRBV25-1 and TRBJ2-1; tentatively, D is TRBD1 (6 bases). Trimming shortened V by 5 bases and J by 0 bases, and 11 bases separated the two germline ends. CDR3 length equals 15 residues. The germline V gene has CDR1 MGHDK and CDR2 SYGVNS. The CDR3 spells CASSTGSSSYNEQFF. For the CDR3, the DNA is TGTGCCAGCAGTACAGGGTCTAGCTCCTACAATGAGCAGTTCTTC.

The DNA for the CDR3 is TGTGCCAGCAGTTACCGACAGGATTACAATGAGCAGTTCTTC. This encodes CASSYRQDYNEQFF. The rearrangement links TRBV6-6 to TRBJ2-1; a weak D match, TRBD1 (6 bases). Trimming pared 2 bases from V and 4 bases from J, leaving 9 bases between. Germline V CDR1 and CDR2: MNHNY, SVGAGI (reference sequence). The CDR3 runs to 14 residues.

V usage is TRBV2 and J usage is TRBJ1-2; tentative D call: TRBD1 (6 bases). Looked up from germline, CDR1 is SNHLY and CDR2 is FYNNEI. V was clipped by 5 bases and J by 5 bases, with 12 bases between them. There are 13 residues in the CDR3. CDR3: CASSRIQGYGYTF. DNA for the CDR3: TGTGCCAGCAGTCGTATCCAGGGGTATGGCTACACCTTC.

This chain connects TRBV11-3 to TRBJ2-3; D is unresolved. V gave up 2 bases and J gave up 2 bases, with 8 bases separating them. Germline CDR1 SGHNT, CDR2 YENEEA. The CDR3 consists of 14 residues. Here the CDR3 DNA reads TGTGCCAGCAGCTTAAGCCAGGACACAGATACGCAGTATTTT. Protein sequence: CASSLSQDTDTQYF.

V usage is TRBV2 and J usage is TRBJ1-1, with D maybe TRBD1 (6 bases). This CDR3 comprises 15 residues. The germline V and J ends were trimmed by 6 bases and 3 bases, with 17 bases remaining between them. The germline V gene has CDR1 SNHLY and CDR2 FYNNEI. The CDR3 loop reads CASREGGRWDTEAFF. The CDR3 DNA sequence: TGTGCCAGCAGGGAGGGGGGGCGCTGGGACACTGAAGCTTTCTTT.

A word on this clone: This specimen includes other DNA sequences encoding the same CDR3. The rearrangement uses TRBV5-1 and TRBJ1-1; possibly TRBD1 for D (5 bases). The CDR3 is 13 amino acids. Germline loops: CDR1 SGHRS, CDR2 YFSETQ. V lost 5 bases to trimming and J lost 1 base, with 9 bases between them. The CDR3 protein is CASSFDRNTEAFF. The CDR3, as DNA: TGCGCCAGCAGTTTTGACAGGAACACTGAAGCTTTCTTT.

The chain recombines TRBV5-1 with TRBJ2-5; 14 bases map to TRBD2. The CDR3 spans 17 residues. CDR1 SGHRS and CDR2 YFSETQ come from the germline V gene. The ends lost 0 bases at V and 9 bases at J; junction bases unmatched: 10. In DNA, the CDR3 is TGCGCCAGCAGCTTGGGACTAGCGGGAGGGCCCATGGGCTCCCAGTACTTC. It translates to CASSLGLAGGPMGSQYF.